Below, 5 T cell receptor beta chains from the same sample are listed, as sequenced in a study of naive and memory T cell subsets. Both TRBC1 and TRBC2 were covered by a beta constant-region primer of two equimolar oligonucleotides. Nested alpha and beta constant-region primers with the SP2 primer drove four PCR rounds on ligated cDNA. One entry per CDR3 protein, called by TCRdb with MiXCR from the UMI-ligation and nested PCR reads. The table lists approximately 80,000 distinct CDR3 sequences, about 10% of them singletons, with 1.2% in the top ten. The sequencing input was naive CD8+ T cells from blood. These receptors all stem from a human donor in good health.

The rearrangement links TRBV6-2 or TRBV6-3 to TRBJ2-1; 10 nucleotides align to TRBD2. J gave up 0 bases and V 6 bases, and 17 bases lay outside the gene matches. The CDR3 length is 20 residues. Germline CDR1 and CDR2: MNHEY and SVGEGT. CDR3 sequence: CASRTLLAGLTFSSYNEQFF. The CDR3 DNA is TGTGCCAGCAGGACCCTACTAGCGGGACTAACCTTTAGCTCCTACAATGAGCAGTTCTTC.

This clonotype appeared many times. CDR3 nucleotide sequence: TGTGCCTGCACGGGGGACAGGGTGAGCGGCTACGAGCAGTACTTC. It encodes CACTGDRVSGYEQYF. V and J are TRBV30 and TRBJ2-7; 9 bases are shared with TRBD1. J gave up 3 bases and V 6 bases, and 12 bases lay outside the gene matches. Germline values: CDR1 GTSNPN, CDR2 SVGIG (reference sequence). This CDR3 is 15 amino acids long. Using reference TRBV30 and TRBJ2-7 for the parts outside the CDR3, the full variable domain is SQTIHQWPATLVQPVGSPLSLECTVEGTSNPNLYWYRQAAGRGLQLLFYSVGIGQISSEVPQNLSASRPQDRQFILSSKKLLLSDSGFYLCACTGDRVSGYEQYFGPGTRLTVT.

V and J are TRBV4-1 and TRBJ1-2; 7 bases line up with TRBD1. The CDR3 is 15 amino acids. Trimming took 1 base from V and 2 from J; bases not matched to a gene: 4. In germline, CDR1 is MGHRA, CDR2 YSYEKL. The CDR3 bases are TGCGCCAGCAGCCAAGGGACAGGCGGGAACTATGGCTACACCTTC. It yields the protein CASSQGTGGNYGYTF.

This clonotype was seen a handful of times. This chain uses TRBV7-9 with TRBJ2-7; TRBD1 aligns across 9 bases. The CDR3 is 15 amino acids. Germline CDR1 and CDR2: SEHNR and FQNEAQ (reference sequence). The ends lost 6 bases at V and 5 bases at J; junction bases unmatched: 11. CDR3 DNA sequence: TGTGCCAGCAGTTCACACCCGGGACAGGGTGACGAGCAGTACTTC. Protein product: CASSSHPGQGDEQYF.

J is TRBJ1-1 and V is TRBV6-5; D is unclear. V was shortened by 7 bases and J by 4 bases, with 19 bases between the two germline ends. Germline-derived CDR1 and CDR2 are MNHEY and SVGAGI. The CDR3 contains 15 residues. In DNA form, the CDR3 reads TGTGCCAGCACCAGTAACACGAGGTCGGGCACTGAAGCTTTCTTT. Amino acid sequence: CASTSNTRSGTEAFF.